One and the same sample provided the 27 T cell receptor beta chains below, sequenced in a study of blood T cells in healthy people across ages. Using a J-beta primer mix together with a sample-barcoded 5' primer, a second PCR was run for about 6 to 11 cycles. TCRdb used MiXCR to reprocess the 5' RACE reads, holding one entry per CDR3 protein. The sample lists hundreds of thousands of distinct CDR3 sequences; 40% to 60% were seen once. Input material: blood. These receptors originate from a man aged 25-45 years in good health.

The rearrangement joins TRBV2 to TRBJ2-2; D perhaps matches TRBD1 (6 bases). V was cut by 6 bases and J by 3 bases, with 20 bases left in between. Germline lookup yields CDR1 SNHLY and CDR2 FYNNEI. The CDR3 consists of 17 residues. The chain's CDR3 is CASRIGQPEVDTGELFF. The CDR3 DNA reads TGTGCCAGCAGGATTGGACAGCCCGAGGTGGACACCGGGGAGCTGTTTTTT.

The chain uses TRBV12-3 or TRBV12-4 and TRBJ1-2; D is possibly TRBD1 (6 bases). The V gene lost 5 bases and the J gene lost 8 bases, with 12 bases spanning the gap. The CDR3 has 12 amino acids. CDR3: CASSDYQGGYTF. The CDR3, as DNA: TGTGCCAGCAGTGATTACCAGGGGGGCTACACCTTC.

The rearrangement uses TRBV27 and TRBJ2-1; 12 bases fit TRBD2. The CDR3 has 16 residues. From germline, CDR1 is MNHEY and CDR2 SMNVEV (reference sequence). After removal of 4 bases from V and 7 bases from J, the junction contained 8 bases not matched to a gene. CDR3 amino acids: CASSSKGLAGPNEQFF. The CDR3 DNA is TGTGCCAGCAGTTCGAAAGGACTAGCGGGGCCAAATGAGCAGTTCTTC.

This clonotype has only a few counts. This chain joins TRBV7-2 and TRBJ1-1; D not certain. Trimming shortened V by 1 base and J by 6 bases, and 12 bases separated the two germline ends. The CDR3 runs to 14 residues. From germline, CDR1 is SGHTA and CDR2 FQGNSA. The CDR3 region is CASSLDSGRAEAFF. The CDR3 coding sequence is TGTGCCAGCAGCTTAGATTCGGGTAGGGCTGAAGCTTTCTTT. Drawing the rest from reference TRBV7-2 and TRBJ1-1, the complete variable domain is GAGVSQSPSNKVTEKGKDVELRCDPISGHTALYWYRQSLGQGLEFLIYFQGNSAPDKSGLPSDRFSAERTGGSVSTLTIQRTQQEDSAVYLCASSLDSGRAEAFFGQGTRLTVV.

This clonotype was recorded at least ten times. This chain uses TRBV9 with TRBJ2-5; D gene uncertain. This CDR3 contains 13 residues. The V end lost 0 bases, the J end lost 2 bases, and 5 bases lay between the germline ends. Germline CDR1 and CDR2: SGDLS and YYNGEE. In nucleotides, the CDR3 is TGTGCCAGCAGCGTAGGCAATCAAGAGACCCAGTACTTC. Its translation is CASSVGNQETQYF.

The chain carries TRBV5-8 and TRBJ2-5, with a weak D call TRBD2 (6 bases). The V end was cut by 4 bases, the J end by 4 bases, with 17 bases between. Germline V gives CDR1 SGHTS, CDR2 YDEGEE. CDR3 length: 15 amino acids. CDR3 in amino acids: CASSPARRAGETQYF. The CDR3 DNA is TGTGCCAGCAGCCCGGCGAGGAGGGCAGGAGAGACCCAGTACTTC.

The gene calls are TRBV7-9 and TRBJ2-3; D ambiguous. Trimming stripped 3 bases from V and 4 bases from J, with 8 bases between. CDR3 size: 13 residues. Germline CDR1 and CDR2: SEHNR and FQNEAQ (reference sequence). The CDR3 here is CASSFPAPDTQYF. In DNA, the CDR3 is TGTGCCAGCAGCTTCCCGGCACCAGATACGCAGTATTTT.

CDR3 residues: CASSFDLSLAGAPDTQYF. The CDR3 DNA reads as TGTGCCAGCAGTTTTGACCTCTCCCTAGCGGGGGCCCCAGATACGCAGTATTTT. The gene calls are TRBV28 and TRBJ2-3, with 10 bases identical to TRBD2. In germline, CDR1 is MDHEN, CDR2 SYDVKM. There are 18 residues in the CDR3. Trimming removed 3 bases from V and 4 bases from J; junction bases left unmatched: 13.

Remarks on this clonotype: Since a much larger clone is just one base distant, this may be a read error. This sequence joins TRBV6-2 or TRBV6-3 and TRBJ2-5; no reliable D call. There are 12 residues in the CDR3. CDR1 and CDR2 from the germline V gene are MNHEY and SVGEGT. CDR3 loop: CAGSYGLETQYF. The CDR3 nucleotides are TGTGCCGGCAGTTACGGTTTGGAGACCCAGTACTTC.

The rearrangement links TRBV5-1 to TRBJ1-1; 9 bases are shared with TRBD1. The CDR3 contains 15 residues. The V gene end was trimmed by 2 bases and the J gene end by 4 bases; junction bases not matched to a gene: 6. Germline assignment: CDR1 SGHRS and CDR2 YFSETQ. CDR3 residues: CASSFGTGIATEAFF. The CDR3 DNA sequence: TGCGCCAGCAGCTTTGGGACAGGGATTGCCACTGAAGCTTTCTTT.

The CDR3 reads CASSSLGGGRTEAFF. The CDR3 coding sequence is TGTGCCAGCAGCTCCCTCGGTGGGGGAAGGACTGAAGCTTTCTTT. The rearrangement joins TRBV11-2 to TRBJ1-1, with D possibly being TRBD1 (5 bases). V shed 4 bases and J shed 5 bases, with 17 bases lying between them. The CDR3 runs 15 residues. Germline loops: CDR1 SGHAT, CDR2 FQNNGV. The full variable domain, in which reference TRBV11-2 and TRBJ1-1 provide the parts outside the CDR3, is EAGVAQSPRYKIIEKRQSVAFWCNPISGHATLYWYQQILGQGPKLLIQFQNNGVVDDSQLPKDRFSAERLKGVDSTLKIQPAKLEDSAVYLCASSSLGGGRTEAFFGQGTRLTVV.

This clonotype has more than one count but fewer than ten. The CDR3 DNA sequence: TGTGCCAGCAGAGCCAGTGAGACAGGAACGTACATTCAGTACTTC. This codes for CASRASETGTYIQYF. The chain links TRBV2 to TRBJ2-4; weak D call: TRBD1 (6 bases). The CDR3 is 15 amino acids. CDR1 and CDR2 (germline): SNHLY, FYNNEI. Trimming took off 6 bases at V and 8 bases at J, with 20 bases between the two ends.

This clonotype was found a few times. The chain is built from TRBV20-1 and TRBJ2-7, with 7 bases fitting TRBD2. Trimming removed 5 bases from V and 10 bases from J; junction bases left unmatched: 11. The germline gives CDR1 DFQATT, CDR2 SNEGSKA (reference sequence). This CDR3 is built from 12 residues. The CDR3 nucleotides read TGCAGTGCTCCCAGCGGGGCAGCGTCCCAGTACTTC. This codes for CSAPSGAASQYF.

The gene calls are TRBV10-3 and TRBJ2-7; 7 positions match TRBD1. This CDR3 has 13 amino acids. J lost 4 bases, V lost 8 bases, and 8 bases had no gene match. The germline gives CDR1 ENHRY, CDR2 SYGVKD. The CDR3 DNA reads as TGTGCCATCGCAGGGACAGAGAAATACGAGCAGTACTTC. Translation: CAIAGTEKYEQYF.

At least ten counts were recorded for this clonotype. This chain connects TRBV4-2 to TRBJ1-6; 7 bases fit TRBD1. CDR1 LGHNA and CDR2 YNFKEQ come from the germline V gene. The CDR3 length is 16 residues. J gave up 8 bases and V 2 bases, and 9 bases lay outside the gene matches. CDR3 nucleotide sequence: TGTGCCAGCAGCCAATTCCCAAGGGGGCAGGATTCACCCCTCCACTTT. Translation gives CASSQFPRGQDSPLHF.

The rearrangement links TRBV20-1 to TRBJ2-1, with TRBD2 matching 8 bases. V lost 3 bases and J lost 5; bases outside the gene matches: 6. This CDR3 has 14 residues. CDR1 DFQATT and CDR2 SNEGSKA come from the germline V gene (reference sequence). The CDR3 loop reads CSARPGGGHNEQFF. CDR3 DNA sequence: TGCAGTGCTAGGCCGGGGGGGGGTCACAATGAGCAGTTCTTC.

Here the CDR3 DNA reads TGTGCCAGCAGCCCCTGGGGCCTCATTTCCTACGAGCAGTACTTC. It is translated as CASSPWGLISYEQYF. V gene TRBV7-9 combines with J gene TRBJ2-7; possible D gene TRBD1, 5 bases. CDR3 length: 15 residues. Germline values: CDR1 SEHNR, CDR2 FQNEAQ (reference sequence). Trimming took off 5 bases at V and 1 base at J, with 15 bases between the two ends.

This clonotype has ten or more counts. This chain links TRBV7-2 with TRBJ2-1; the match to TRBD1 covers 8 bases. This CDR3 region has 15 residues. Germline CDR1 SGHTA, CDR2 FQGNSA. V trimming: 4 bases; J trimming: 0 bases; junction bases outside the gene matches: 2. The CDR3 DNA follows: TGTGCCAGCAGCTCCGGGACAGGCTCCTACAATGAGCAGTTCTTC. Protein product: CASSSGTGSYNEQFF.

The chain couples TRBV3-1 to TRBJ1-2; D is undetermined. Germline CDR1 is LGHDT and CDR2 is YNNKEL (reference sequence). The CDR3 is 15 residues long. Trimming shortened V by 0 bases and J by 2 bases, and 10 bases separated the two germline ends. As DNA, the CDR3 is TGTGCCAGCAGCCAAGATCCGGGTTGGAACTATGGCTACACCTTC. Translating gives CASSQDPGWNYGYTF.

The chain combines TRBV6-2 or TRBV6-3 with TRBJ2-5, with TRBD1 matching 7 bases. After removal of 6 bases from V and 5 bases from J, the junction contained 15 bases not matched to a gene. The germline gives CDR1 MNHEY, CDR2 SVGEGT. The CDR3 extends over 16 amino acids. The CDR3 loop is CASRSFIGGSTETQYF. Written as DNA, the CDR3 is TGTGCCAGCAGGTCTTTTATAGGGGGCAGTACGGAGACCCAGTACTTC.

This clonotype has only a few counts. The chain carries TRBV5-1 and TRBJ2-7, with TRBD2 matching over 9 bases. The J call may be incorrect, as the DNA end agrees better with TRBJ2-5. Germline-derived CDR1 and CDR2 are SGHRS and YFSETQ. CDR3 length: 18 amino acids. DNA for the CDR3: TGCGCCAGCAGCTTGGGAACTAGCGGGCCCCTGGGGAAAGAGACCCAGTACTTC. This sequence encodes CASSLGTSGPLGKETQYF.

V is TRBV5-1 and J is TRBJ1-2; D is unclear. The germline V gene has CDR1 SGHRS and CDR2 YFSETQ. V gave up 5 bases and J gave up 1 base, with 9 bases separating them. The CDR3 is 13 amino acids. The CDR3 DNA reads TGCGCCAGCAGTTTCGACGTTAACTATGGCTACACCTTC. Protein product: CASSFDVNYGYTF.

The V and J genes are TRBV4-1 and TRBJ1-2; TRBD1 is a possible D gene (5 bases). The length of the CDR3 is 13 residues. Trimming took off 3 bases at V and 8 bases at J, with 13 bases between the two ends. From germline, CDR1 is MGHRA and CDR2 YSYEKL. CDR3 sequence reads: CASSQGESDGYTF. In DNA, the CDR3 is TGCGCCAGCAGCCAGGGGGAGTCTGACGGCTACACCTTC.

The chain couples TRBV4-1 to TRBJ2-7; D remains ambiguous. Germline V lookup: CDR1 MGHRA, CDR2 YSYEKL. V shed 0 bases and J shed 2 bases, with 17 bases lying between them. The CDR3 is 17 residues long. The CDR3 nucleotides read TGCGCCAGCAGCCAAGATTCCGGATTGACCCAGGCCTACGAGCAGTACTTC. Translating it yields CASSQDSGLTQAYEQYF.

The chain carries TRBV5-7 and TRBJ2-3, with a weak D call TRBD2 (5 bases). TRBV5-7 is placed among ORFs of uncertain function. The CDR3 contains 11 residues. The V end lost 1 base, the J end lost 14 bases, and 11 bases lay between the germline ends. This CDR3 reads CASSLWDAGYF. The CDR3 region has the DNA TGTGCCAGCAGCTTGTGGGATGCGGGGTATTTT.

V and J are TRBV7-2 and TRBJ1-2, with TRBD1 matching over 10 bases. CDR3 length: 14 amino acids. Germline V gene sequence: CDR1 SGHTA, CDR2 FQGNSA. V shed 6 bases and J 8 bases; nucleotides not matched to a gene: 9. The CDR3 DNA sequence: TGTGCCAGCAGTACCGGGACAGGGGTTATAGGCTACACCTTC. This gives the protein CASSTGTGVIGYTF.

This clonotype came up a few times. The chain couples TRBV29-1 to TRBJ1-2, with 10 bases that match TRBD1. The CDR3 length is 13 residues. V shed 6 bases, J shed 3 bases, and the junction held 4 bases outside the gene matches. Germline CDR1 reads SQVTM; CDR2 reads ANQGSEA. The CDR3 is CSVQGQGDYGYTF. CDR3 bases: TGCAGCGTCCAAGGACAGGGGGACTATGGCTACACCTTC.